The sequence of this TCR beta chain was determined in a study of PD-1 blockade in classical Hodgkin lymphoma. Clones were sequenced by immunoSEQ multiplex PCR, and TCRdb holds only the in-frame ones, with some missing. Seen here are about 25,000 clones, 65% to 80% observed once, and the top ten hold around 27%. There are 15 residues in the CDR3. Trimming removed 4 bases from V and 5 bases from J; junction bases left unmatched: 5. Germline V gene data show CDR1 as SGHNT and CDR2 as YYREEE (reference sequence). Documented time point: cycle 4 day 1 (C4D1), after six to seven weeks of nivolumab. All patients experienced relapse after autologous stem cell transplantation, and brentuximab vedotin exposure was variable.

The receptor's source is a human donor with classical Hodgkin lymphoma. The chain uses TRBV5-4 and TRBJ1-4, with 10 bases aligning to TRBD1. Here the sequenced sample was peripheral blood mononuclear cells (PBMCs), taken before the fourth cycle of nivolumab. DNA for the CDR3: TGTGCCAGCAGCCTAGGACAGGGGGGGAATGAAAAACTGTTTTTT. Protein sequence: CASSLGQGGNEKLFF.